This TCR beta chain was sequenced in a study of blood T cell repertoires in COVID-19. About the research overall: Sites in the United States, Italy and Spain provided acute and convalescent COVID-19 samples. PBMCs, B-cell-depleted T cells, or T cells provided the cDNA or gDNA that made up the material.

The cohort comprised adults aged about 18 to 100 years residing in 20 to 25 US areas. Participant-given clinical history determined each cohort assignment. Profiled with immunoSEQ multiplex PCR; TCRdb holds only in-frame clones, not every one. Found here are under 150,000 clones, approximately 90% of them singletons; the top ten hold 0.95% to 1.5%. Trimming took 3 bases from V and 0 from J; bases not matched to a gene: 1. Germline CDR1 SGHAT, CDR2 FQDESV (reference sequence). This CDR3 is 15 amino acids long. Sequenced input: PBMCs or T cells enriched from blood (not recorded which). The clonotype was recovered from a woman younger than 45 with acute COVID-19. V gene TRBV11-1 combines with J gene TRBJ2-1; 8 positions agree with TRBD2. CDR3 loop: CASSFGGGSYNEQFF. Here the CDR3 DNA reads TGTGCCAGCAGCTTCGGGGGGGGCTCCTACAATGAGCAGTTCTTC.